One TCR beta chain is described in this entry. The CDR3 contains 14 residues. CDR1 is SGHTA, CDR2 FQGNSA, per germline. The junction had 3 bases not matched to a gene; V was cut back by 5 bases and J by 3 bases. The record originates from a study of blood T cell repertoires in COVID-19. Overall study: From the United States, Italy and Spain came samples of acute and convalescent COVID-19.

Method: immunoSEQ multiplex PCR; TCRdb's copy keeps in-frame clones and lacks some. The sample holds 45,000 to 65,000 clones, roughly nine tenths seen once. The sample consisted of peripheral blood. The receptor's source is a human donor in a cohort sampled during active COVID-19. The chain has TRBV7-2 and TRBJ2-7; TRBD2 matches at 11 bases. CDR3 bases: TGTGCCAGCAGCCATAGCGGGGGGGACTACGAGCAGTACTTC. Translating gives CASSHSGGDYEQYF.